This TCR beta chain appears in the sequencing data of a study of T cell changes during pregnancy in multiple sclerosis. Produced via immunoSEQ multiplex PCR; TCRdb's table is partial and in-frame only. In the table there are more than 90,000 clones, more than 85% of which are singletons. The clonotype comes from a female donor with multiple sclerosis, enrolled in a pregnancy study. Sequenced material: peripheral blood, taken in the first trimester of pregnancy.

CDR3 nucleotides: TGTGCCAGCAGCTTAGTGGTCAGGTCTGAACGCGACGAGGGCTATGGCTACACCTTC. This gives the protein CASSLVVRSERDEGYGYTF. The chain carries TRBV11-2 and TRBJ1-2; D gene unclear. CDR3 size: 19 residues. V dropped 1 base and J dropped 4 bases, with 25 bases sitting between them. Germline V CDR1 and CDR2: SGHAT, FQNNGV.